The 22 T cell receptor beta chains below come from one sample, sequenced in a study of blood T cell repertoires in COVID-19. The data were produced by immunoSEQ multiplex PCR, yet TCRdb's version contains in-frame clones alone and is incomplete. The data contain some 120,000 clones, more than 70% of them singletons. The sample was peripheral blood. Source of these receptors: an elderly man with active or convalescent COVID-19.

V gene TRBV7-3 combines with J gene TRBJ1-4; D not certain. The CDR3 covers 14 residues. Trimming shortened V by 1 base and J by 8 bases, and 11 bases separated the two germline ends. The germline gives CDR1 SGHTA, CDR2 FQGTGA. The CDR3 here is CASSLKGSGEKLFF. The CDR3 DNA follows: TGTGCCAGCAGCTTAAAAGGGTCGGGGGAAAAACTGTTTTTT. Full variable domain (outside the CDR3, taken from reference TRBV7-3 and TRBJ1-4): GAGVSQTPSNKVTEKGKYVELRCDPISGHTALYWYRQSLGQGPEFLIYFQGTGAADDSGLPNDRFFAVRPEGSVSTLKIQRTERGDSAVYLCASSLKGSGEKLFFGSGTQLSVL.

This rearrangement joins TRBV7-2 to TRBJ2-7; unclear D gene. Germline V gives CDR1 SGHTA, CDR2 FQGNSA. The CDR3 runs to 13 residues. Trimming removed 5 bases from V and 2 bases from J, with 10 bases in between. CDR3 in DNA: TGTGCCAGCAGCCCGCTACCACCCTACGAGCAGTACTTC. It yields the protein CASSPLPPYEQYF. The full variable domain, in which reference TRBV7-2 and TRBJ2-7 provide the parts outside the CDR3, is GAGVSQSPSNKVTEKGKDVELRCDPISGHTALYWYRQSLGQGLEFLIYFQGNSAPDKSGLPSDRFSAERTGGSVSTLTIQRTQQEDSAVYLCASSPLPPYEQYFGPGTRLTVT.

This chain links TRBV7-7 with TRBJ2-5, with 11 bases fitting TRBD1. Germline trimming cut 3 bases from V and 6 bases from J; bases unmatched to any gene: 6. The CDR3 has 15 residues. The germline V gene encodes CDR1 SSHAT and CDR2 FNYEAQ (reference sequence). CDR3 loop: CASSLGTGGIQTQYF. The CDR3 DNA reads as TGTGCCAGCAGCTTGGGGACAGGGGGAATTCAGACCCAGTACTTC.

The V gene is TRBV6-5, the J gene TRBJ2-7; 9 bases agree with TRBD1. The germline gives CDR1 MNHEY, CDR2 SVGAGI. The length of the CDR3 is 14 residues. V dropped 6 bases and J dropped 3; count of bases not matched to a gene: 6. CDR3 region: CASRPGQGIYEQYF. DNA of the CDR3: TGTGCCAGCAGGCCGGGACAGGGAATCTACGAGCAGTACTTC.

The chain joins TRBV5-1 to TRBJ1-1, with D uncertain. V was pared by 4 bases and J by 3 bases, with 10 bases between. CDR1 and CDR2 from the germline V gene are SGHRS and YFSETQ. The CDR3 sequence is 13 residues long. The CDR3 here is CASSPLLDTEAFF. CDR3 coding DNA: TGCGCCAGCAGCCCTTTGTTAGACACTGAAGCTTTCTTT.

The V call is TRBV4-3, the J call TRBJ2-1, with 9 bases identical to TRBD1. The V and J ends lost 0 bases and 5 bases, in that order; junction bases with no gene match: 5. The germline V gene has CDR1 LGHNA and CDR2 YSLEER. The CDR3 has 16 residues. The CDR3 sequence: CASSQDPRTGDNEQFF. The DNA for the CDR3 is TGCGCCAGCAGCCAAGATCCCCGGACAGGGGACAATGAGCAGTTCTTC.

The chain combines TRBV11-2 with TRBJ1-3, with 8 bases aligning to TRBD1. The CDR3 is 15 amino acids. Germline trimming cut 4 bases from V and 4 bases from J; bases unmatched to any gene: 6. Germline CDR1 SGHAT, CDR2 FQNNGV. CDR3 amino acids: CASSWTGSRGNTIYF. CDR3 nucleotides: TGTGCCAGCAGCTGGACAGGGAGTCGAGGAAACACCATATATTTT.

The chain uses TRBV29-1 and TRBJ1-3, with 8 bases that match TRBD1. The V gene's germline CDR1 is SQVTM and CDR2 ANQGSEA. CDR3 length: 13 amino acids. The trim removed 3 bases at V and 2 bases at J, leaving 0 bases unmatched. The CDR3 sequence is CSVEDRAGNTIYF. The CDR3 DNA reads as TGCAGCGTTGAGGACAGGGCTGGAAACACCATATATTTT.

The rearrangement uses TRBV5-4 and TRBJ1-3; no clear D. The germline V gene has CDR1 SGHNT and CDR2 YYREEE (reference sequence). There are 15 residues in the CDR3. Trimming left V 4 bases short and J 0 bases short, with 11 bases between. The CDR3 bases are TGTGCCAGCAGCGAGACTGTCGGCTCTGGAAACACCATATATTTT. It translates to CASSETVGSGNTIYF. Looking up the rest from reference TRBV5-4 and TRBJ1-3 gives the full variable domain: ETGVTQSPTHLIKTRGQQVTLRCSSQSGHNTVSWYQQALGQGPQFIFQYYREEENGRGNFPPRFSGLQFPNYSSELNVNALELDDSALYLCASSETVGSGNTIYFGEGSWLTVV.

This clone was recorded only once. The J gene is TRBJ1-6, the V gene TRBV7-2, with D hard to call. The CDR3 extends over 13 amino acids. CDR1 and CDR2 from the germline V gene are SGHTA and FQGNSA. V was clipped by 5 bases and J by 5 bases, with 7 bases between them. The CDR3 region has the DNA TGTGCCAGCAGCCGCGATAATAATTCACCCCTCCACTTT. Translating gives CASSRDNNSPLHF.

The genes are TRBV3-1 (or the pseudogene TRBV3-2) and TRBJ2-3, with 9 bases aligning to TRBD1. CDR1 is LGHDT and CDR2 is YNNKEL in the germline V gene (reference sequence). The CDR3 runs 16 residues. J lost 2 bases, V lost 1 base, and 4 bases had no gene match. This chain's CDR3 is CASSQGQGDTTDTQYF. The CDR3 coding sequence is TGTGCCAGCAGCCAAGGACAGGGGGATACCACAGATACGCAGTATTTT.

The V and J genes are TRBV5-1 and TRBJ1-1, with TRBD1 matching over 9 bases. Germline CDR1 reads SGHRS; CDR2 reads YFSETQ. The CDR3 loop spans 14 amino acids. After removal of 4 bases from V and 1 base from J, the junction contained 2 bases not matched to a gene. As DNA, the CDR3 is TGCGCCAGCAGCCCGGGACAGGGGAACACTGAAGCTTTCTTT. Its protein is CASSPGQGNTEAFF.

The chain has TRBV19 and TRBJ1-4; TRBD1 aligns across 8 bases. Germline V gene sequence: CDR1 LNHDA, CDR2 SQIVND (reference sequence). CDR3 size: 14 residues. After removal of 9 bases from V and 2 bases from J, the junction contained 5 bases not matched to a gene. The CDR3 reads CASQGAATNEKLFF. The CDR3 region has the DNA TGTGCCAGCCAGGGGGCGGCGACTAATGAAAAACTGTTTTTT.

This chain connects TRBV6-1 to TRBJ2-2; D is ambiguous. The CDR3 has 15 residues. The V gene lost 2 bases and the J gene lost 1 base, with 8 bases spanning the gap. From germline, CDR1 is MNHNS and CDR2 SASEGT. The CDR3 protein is CASSEPYKNTGELFF. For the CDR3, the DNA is TGTGCCAGCAGTGAACCCTATAAGAACACCGGGGAGCTGTTTTTT.

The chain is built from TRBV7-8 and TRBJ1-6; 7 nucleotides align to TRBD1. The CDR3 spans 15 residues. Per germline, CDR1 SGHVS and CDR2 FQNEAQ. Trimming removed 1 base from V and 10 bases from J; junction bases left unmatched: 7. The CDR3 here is CASSLVGQAASPLHF. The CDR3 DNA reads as TGTGCCAGCAGCTTAGTCGGACAGGCGGCATCACCCCTCCACTTT. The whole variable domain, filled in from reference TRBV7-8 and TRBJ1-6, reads GAGVSQSPRYKVAKRGQDVALRCDPISGHVSLFWYQQALGQGPEFLTYFQNEAQLDKSGLPSDRFFAERPEGSVSTLKIQRTQQEDSAVYLCASSLVGQAASPLHFGNGTRLTVT.

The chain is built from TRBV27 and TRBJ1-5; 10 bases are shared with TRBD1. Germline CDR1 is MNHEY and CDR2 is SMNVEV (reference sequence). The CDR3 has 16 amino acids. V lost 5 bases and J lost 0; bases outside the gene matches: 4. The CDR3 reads CASSRTGGYSNQPQHF. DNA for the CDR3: TGTGCCAGCAGTAGGACAGGGGGTTATAGCAATCAGCCCCAGCATTTT.

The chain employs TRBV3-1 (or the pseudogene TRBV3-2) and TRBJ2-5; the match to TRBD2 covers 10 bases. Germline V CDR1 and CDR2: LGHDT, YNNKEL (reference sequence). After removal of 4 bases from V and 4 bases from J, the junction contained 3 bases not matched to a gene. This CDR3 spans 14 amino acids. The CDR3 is CASSLAGGGETQYF. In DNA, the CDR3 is TGTGCCAGCAGCCTAGCGGGGGGAGGAGAGACCCAGTACTTC.

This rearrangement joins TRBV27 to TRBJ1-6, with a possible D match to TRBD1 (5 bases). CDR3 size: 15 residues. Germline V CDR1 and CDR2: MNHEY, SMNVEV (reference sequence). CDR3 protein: CEVRARTGVNSPLHF. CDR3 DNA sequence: TGTGAAGTTAGAGCCCGGACGGGGGTTAATTCACCCCTCCACTTT.

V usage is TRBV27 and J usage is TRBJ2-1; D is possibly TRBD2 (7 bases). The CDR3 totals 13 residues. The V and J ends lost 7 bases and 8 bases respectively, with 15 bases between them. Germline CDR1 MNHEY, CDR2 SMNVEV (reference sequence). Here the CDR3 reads CASTPGGRYEQFF. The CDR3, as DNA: TGTGCCAGCACTCCCGGGGGGCGGTATGAGCAGTTCTTC.

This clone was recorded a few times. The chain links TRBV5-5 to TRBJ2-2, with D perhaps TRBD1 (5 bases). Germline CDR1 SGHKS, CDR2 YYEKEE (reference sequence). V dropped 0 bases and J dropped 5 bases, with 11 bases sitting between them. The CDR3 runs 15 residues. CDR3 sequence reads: CASSLEQGTTGELFF. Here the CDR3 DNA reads TGTGCCAGCAGCTTGGAGCAGGGTACTACCGGGGAGCTGTTTTTT.

The CDR3 loop is CASSQEFYGYNEQFF. Here the CDR3 DNA reads TGCGCCAGCAGCCAAGAATTTTACGGCTACAATGAGCAGTTCTTC. V gene TRBV4-1 combines with J gene TRBJ2-1; no firm D call. Trimming cost V 0 bases and J 3 bases, with 9 bases left between them. The germline gives CDR1 MGHRA, CDR2 YSYEKL. CDR3 size: 15 residues.

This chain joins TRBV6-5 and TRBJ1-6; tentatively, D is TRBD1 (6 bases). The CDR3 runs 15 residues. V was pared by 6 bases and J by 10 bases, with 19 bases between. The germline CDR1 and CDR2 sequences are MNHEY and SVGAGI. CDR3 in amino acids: CASRAQGNEPSPLHF. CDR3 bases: TGTGCCAGCAGAGCACAGGGAAACGAACCCTCACCCCTCCACTTT.